The entry below describes one TCR beta chain. Its antigen remains unidentified. Per-base quality was not reported, and no clone a single base away is much larger than it. TCRbeta CDR3 regions were amplified from genomic DNA by means of the immunoSEQ Assay, a bias-controlled multiplex PCR. On the study's bioinformatics: The number of nucleated cells in each sample was estimated from the amplification of reference gene primers within the assay. To quantify the absolute abundance of each unique TCRbeta CDR3 rearrangement, sequence reads were collapsed and filtered. For each sample, productive Simpson clonality was calculated as the square root of Simpson's diversity index over productive rearrangements. TCRdb took over this immuneACCESS table, retaining in-frame rearrangements with V and J assigned. Such tables are incomplete; in checked studies, under half of the missing clones stem from an unresolved V gene, and the remainder is unexplained. That table furnishes V, J and clone size, whereas the DNA furnished D and trimming. Recorded for this sample are tens of thousands of clones; roughly 83% of them occurred a single time. The biggest ten clones account for roughly 15% of the sample.

In Seattle, one collaborating source enrolled patients while the infection was active and tracked those patients longitudinally over the course of disease. Collaborating institutions collected whole blood in K2EDTA tubes following their own protocols. For TCRbeta analysis, collaborators shipped samples as frozen whole blood, isolated PBMCs, or DNA extracted from either of those sample types. The sample is drawn from a study of blood T cell repertoires in COVID-19 (dated by TCRdb to the early 2020s). Regarding the study in general: Collaborator samples came from the United States, Italy and Spain and covered acute and convalescent phases of COVID-19. The prospective study material was composed of cDNA or gDNA derived from T cells, B-cell-depleted T cells, or PBMCs. Where available, HLA class I and class II types were obtained from metadata supplied by the sample provider rather than from assay-based typing. The repertoires were released in a freely available public database meant as a resource for research on the immune response to SARS-CoV-2. The samples were drawn from two sources: the first 160 participants of the ongoing ImmuneRACE study, and 1,254 subjects contributed by 6 global collaborators. Subjects who had been exposed to COVID-19, were actively infected with it, or had recovered from it provided the deeply sampled blood TCRbeta repertoires that made up the dataset. The sample metadata nearly always contained a de-identified subject ID, COVID-19 status, age in years and sex. Broader findings and caveats from the paper: How much clinical and demographic metadata was included differed by source and by participant, and the metadata was provided uncurated.

The TCR sequence derives from a man between 60 and 70 years old with COVID-19, enrolled during active disease. The material sequenced was peripheral blood.

The CDR3 reads CASSPDFSSTGELFF. The DNA sequence is as follows: TGTGCCAGCAGCCCTGACTTCTCCTCCACCGGGGAGCTGTTTTTT. The sequence links TRBV11-2 to TRBJ2-2; a confident D gene designation cannot be given. V gives up 5 bases and J gives up 4 bases, and the segment between their germline ends measures 14 bases. Spanning cysteine to phenylalanine, the CDR3 consists of 15 amino acids. Only the CDR3 DNA is retained, 45 bases long and in frame from the first base. The germline V gene encodes CDR1 SGHAT and CDR2 FQNNGV.